This T cell receptor beta chain came from a study of OX40 agonist ivuxolimab in advanced cancers. The method was immunoSEQ multiplex PCR; TCRdb's version includes in-frame clones alone and lacks a portion of them. The sample holds tens of thousands of clones, roughly 89% seen once. The CDR3 sequence is 15 residues long. Germline CDR1 is SGHTA and CDR2 is FQGNSA. The V gene lost 4 bases and the J gene lost 11 bases, with 23 bases spanning the gap. The starting material was CD4+ or CD8+ T cells sorted from blood, obtained in a trial of the OX40 agonist ivuxolimab. The source of this sequence is an adult with an advanced solid tumor such as melanoma, head and neck, liver or kidney cancer. The chain joins TRBV7-2 to TRBJ1-1; maybe TRBD1 (5 bases). In nucleotides, the CDR3 is TGTGCCAGCAGCTCCCATGGTGCCCCGACAGCGATGGCTTTCTTT. This gives the protein CASSSHGAPTAMAFF.